This T cell receptor beta chain was identified in a study of blood T cell repertoires in COVID-19. Sequenced by immunoSEQ multiplex PCR; TCRdb stores in-frame clones only, minus some. Among approximately 240,000 clones, over 80% were seen once, and the ten largest hold 1.9%. From germline, CDR1 is LGHNA and CDR2 YNFKEQ. The length of the CDR3 is 15 residues. The V end lost 1 base, the J end lost 0 bases, and 9 bases lay between the germline ends. The receptor was isolated from a woman aged 18-35 years who had recovered from COVID-19. Sequenced: PBMCs or T cells enriched from blood (not recorded which). This chain links TRBV4-2 with TRBJ1-1; no reliable D call. The CDR3 loop is CASSQGRGVNTEAFF. The DNA for the CDR3 is TGTGCCAGCAGCCAAGGTCGCGGGGTGAACACTGAAGCTTTCTTT.